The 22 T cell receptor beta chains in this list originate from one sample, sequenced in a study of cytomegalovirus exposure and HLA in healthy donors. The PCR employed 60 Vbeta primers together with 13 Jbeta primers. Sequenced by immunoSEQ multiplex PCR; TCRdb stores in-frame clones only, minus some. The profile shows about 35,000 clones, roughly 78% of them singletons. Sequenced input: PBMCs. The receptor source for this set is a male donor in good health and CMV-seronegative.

The DNA of the CDR3 is TGCAGCGTTGAAGGAGGAGGGGATGGCTACACCTTC. Translated: CSVEGGGDGYTF. This rearrangement joins TRBV29-1 to TRBJ1-2, with D possibly being TRBD1 (5 bases). Germline V gene sequence: CDR1 SQVTM, CDR2 ANQGSEA. The CDR3 has 12 amino acids. Trimming stripped 1 base from V and 6 bases from J, with 9 bases between.

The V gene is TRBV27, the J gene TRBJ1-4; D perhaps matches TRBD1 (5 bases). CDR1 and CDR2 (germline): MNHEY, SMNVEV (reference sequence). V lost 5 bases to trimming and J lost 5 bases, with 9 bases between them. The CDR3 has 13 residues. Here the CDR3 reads CASSRRENEKLFF. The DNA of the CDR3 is TGTGCCAGCAGTCGCAGGGAAAATGAAAAACTGTTTTTT.

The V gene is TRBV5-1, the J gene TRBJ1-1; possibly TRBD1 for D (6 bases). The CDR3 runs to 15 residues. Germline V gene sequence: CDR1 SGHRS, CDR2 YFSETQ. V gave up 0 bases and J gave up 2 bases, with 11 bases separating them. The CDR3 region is CASSLAYRENTEAFF. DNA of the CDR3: TGCGCCAGCAGCTTGGCTTACAGGGAAAACACTGAAGCTTTCTTT.

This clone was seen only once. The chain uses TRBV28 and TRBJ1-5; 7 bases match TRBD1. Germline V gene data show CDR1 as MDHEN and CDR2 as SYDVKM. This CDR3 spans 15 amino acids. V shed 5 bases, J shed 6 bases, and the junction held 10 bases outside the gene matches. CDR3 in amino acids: CASSPPDRAGQPQHF. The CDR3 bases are TGTGCCAGCAGTCCCCCCGACAGGGCGGGTCAGCCCCAGCATTTT.

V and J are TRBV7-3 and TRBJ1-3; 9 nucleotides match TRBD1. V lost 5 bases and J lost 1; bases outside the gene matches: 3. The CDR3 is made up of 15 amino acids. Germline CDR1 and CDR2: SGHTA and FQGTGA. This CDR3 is CASSPGTGSGNTIYF. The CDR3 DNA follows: TGTGCCAGCAGCCCAGGGACAGGGTCTGGAAACACCATATATTTT.

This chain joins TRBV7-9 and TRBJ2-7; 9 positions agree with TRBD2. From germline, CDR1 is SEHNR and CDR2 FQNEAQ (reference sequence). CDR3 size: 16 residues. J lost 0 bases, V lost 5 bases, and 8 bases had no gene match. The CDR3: CASSPPNSGSSYEQYF. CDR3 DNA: TGTGCCAGCAGCCCCCCGAATAGCGGGAGCTCCTACGAGCAGTACTTC.

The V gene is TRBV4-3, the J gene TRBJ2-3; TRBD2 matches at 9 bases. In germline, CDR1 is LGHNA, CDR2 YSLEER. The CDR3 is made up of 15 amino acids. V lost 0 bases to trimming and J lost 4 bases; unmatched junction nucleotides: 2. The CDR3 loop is CASSQDGTSPDTQYF. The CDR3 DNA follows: TGCGCCAGCAGCCAAGACGGGACTAGCCCAGATACGCAGTATTTT.

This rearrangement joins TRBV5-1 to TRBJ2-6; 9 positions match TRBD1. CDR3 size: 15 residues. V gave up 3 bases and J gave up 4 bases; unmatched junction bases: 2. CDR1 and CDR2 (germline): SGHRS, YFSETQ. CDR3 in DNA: TGCGCCAGCAGCTGGGACAGGGAAGGGGCCAACGTCCTGACTTTC. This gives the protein CASSWDREGANVLTF.

CDR3: CASSQQTGGVNQPQHF. CDR3 coding DNA: TGTGCCAGCAGCCAACAGACAGGGGGCGTAAATCAGCCCCAGCATTTT. The chain joins TRBV7-9 to TRBJ1-5, with 10 bases aligning to TRBD1. The CDR3 has 16 residues. Germline-derived CDR1 and CDR2 are SEHNR and FQNEAQ (reference sequence). Trimming cost V 5 bases and J 4 bases; bases outside gene matches: 8.

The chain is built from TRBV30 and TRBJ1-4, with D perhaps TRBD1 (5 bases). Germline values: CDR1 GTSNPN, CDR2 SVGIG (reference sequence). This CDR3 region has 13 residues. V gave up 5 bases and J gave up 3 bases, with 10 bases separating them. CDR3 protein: CAWQGLANEKLFF. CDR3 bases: TGTGCCTGGCAGGGATTGGCTAATGAAAAACTGTTTTTT. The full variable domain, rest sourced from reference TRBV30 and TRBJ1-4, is SQTIHQWPATLVQPVGSPLSLECTVEGTSNPNLYWYRQAAGRGLQLLFYSVGIGQISSEVPQNLSASRPQDRQFILSSKKLLLSDSGFYLCAWQGLANEKLFFGSGTQLSVL.

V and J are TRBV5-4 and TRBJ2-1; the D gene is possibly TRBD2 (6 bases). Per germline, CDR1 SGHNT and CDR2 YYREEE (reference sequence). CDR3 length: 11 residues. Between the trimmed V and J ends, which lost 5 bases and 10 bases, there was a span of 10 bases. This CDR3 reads CASSSRGEQFF. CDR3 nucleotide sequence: TGTGCCAGCAGTTCTCGGGGGGAGCAGTTCTTC.

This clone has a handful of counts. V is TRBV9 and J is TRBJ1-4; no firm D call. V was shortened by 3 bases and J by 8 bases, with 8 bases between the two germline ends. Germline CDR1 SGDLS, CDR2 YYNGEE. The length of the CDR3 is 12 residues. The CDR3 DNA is TGTGCCAGCAGCGCCCCGGGGGAAAAACTGTTTTTT. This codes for CASSAPGEKLFF.

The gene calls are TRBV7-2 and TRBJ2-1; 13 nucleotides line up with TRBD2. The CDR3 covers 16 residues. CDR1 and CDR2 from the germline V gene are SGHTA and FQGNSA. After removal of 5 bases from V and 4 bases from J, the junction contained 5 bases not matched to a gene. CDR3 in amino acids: CASSTGLAGAYNEQFF. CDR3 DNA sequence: TGTGCCAGCAGCACCGGACTAGCGGGAGCTTACAATGAGCAGTTCTTC.

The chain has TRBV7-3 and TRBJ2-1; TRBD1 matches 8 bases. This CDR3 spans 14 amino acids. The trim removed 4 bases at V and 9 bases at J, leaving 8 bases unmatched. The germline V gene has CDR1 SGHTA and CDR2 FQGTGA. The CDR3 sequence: CASSSLGQGSEQFF. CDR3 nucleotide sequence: TGTGCCAGCAGCTCCCTCGGACAGGGCAGTGAGCAGTTCTTC.

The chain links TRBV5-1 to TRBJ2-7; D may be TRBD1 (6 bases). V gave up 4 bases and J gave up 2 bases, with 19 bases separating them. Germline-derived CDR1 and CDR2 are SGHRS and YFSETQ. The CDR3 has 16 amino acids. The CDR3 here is CASSPDRILVTYEQYF. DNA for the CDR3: TGCGCCAGCAGCCCCGACAGGATCTTAGTTACCTACGAGCAGTACTTC.

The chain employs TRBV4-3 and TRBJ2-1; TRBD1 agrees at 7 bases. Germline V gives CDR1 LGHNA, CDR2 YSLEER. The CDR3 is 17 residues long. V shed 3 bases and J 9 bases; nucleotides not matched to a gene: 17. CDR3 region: CASSHDPGTEVQGEQFF. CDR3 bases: TGCGCCAGCAGCCACGACCCCGGGACAGAGGTCCAGGGTGAGCAGTTCTTC.

CDR3 sequence: CAIIAGKENGYTF. Written as DNA, the CDR3 is TGTGCCATCATTGCGGGAAAGGAGAATGGCTACACCTTC. The chain carries TRBV10-3 and TRBJ1-2, with D hard to call. Trimming cost V 7 bases and J 6 bases, with 15 bases left between them. From germline, CDR1 is ENHRY and CDR2 SYGVKD. The CDR3 is 13 residues long.

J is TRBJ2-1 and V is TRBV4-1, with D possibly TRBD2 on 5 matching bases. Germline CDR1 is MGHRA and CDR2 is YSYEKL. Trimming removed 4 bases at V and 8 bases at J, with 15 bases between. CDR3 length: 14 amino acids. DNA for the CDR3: TGCGCCAGCAGCCCCCTGCCGGGGAGCGATGAGCAGTTCTTC. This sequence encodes CASSPLPGSDEQFF.

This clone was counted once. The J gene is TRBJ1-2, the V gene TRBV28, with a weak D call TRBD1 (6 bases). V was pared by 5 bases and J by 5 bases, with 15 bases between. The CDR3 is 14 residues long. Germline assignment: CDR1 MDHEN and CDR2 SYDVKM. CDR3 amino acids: CASSASGTYYGYTF. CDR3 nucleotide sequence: TGTGCCAGCAGTGCGTCCGGGACATATTATGGCTACACCTTC.

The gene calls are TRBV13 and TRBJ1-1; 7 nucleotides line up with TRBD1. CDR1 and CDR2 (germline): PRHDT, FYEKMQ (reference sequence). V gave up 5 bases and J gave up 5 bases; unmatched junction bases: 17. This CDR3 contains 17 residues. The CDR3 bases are TGTGCCAGCAGCCCCCCCGGGACAGAAACACTTTATACTGAAGCTTTCTTT. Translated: CASSPPGTETLYTEAFF.

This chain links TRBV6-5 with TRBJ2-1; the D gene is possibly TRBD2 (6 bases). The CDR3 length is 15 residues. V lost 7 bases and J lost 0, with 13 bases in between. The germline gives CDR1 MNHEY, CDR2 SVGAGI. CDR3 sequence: CASTRRGSSYNEQFF. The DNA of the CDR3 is TGTGCCAGCACCAGACGGGGGAGCTCCTACAATGAGCAGTTCTTC.

The DNA for the CDR3 is TGCGCCAGCAGCCAAGAATCTTGGGGGCACACTGAAGCTTTCTTT. Amino acids: CASSQESWGHTEAFF. J is TRBJ1-1 and V is TRBV4-3; a possible D gene is TRBD1 (6 bases). The CDR3 spans 15 residues. CDR1 and CDR2 (germline): LGHNA, YSLEER. The V end was cut by 0 bases, the J end by 3 bases, with 11 bases between.